These 8 T cell receptor beta chains came from one sample sequenced in a study of blood T cell repertoires in COVID-19. Here immunoSEQ multiplex PCR was the method, and the copy in TCRdb shows in-frame clones only, minus some. The data show roughly 420,000 clones, 70% to 90% seen once. The specimen was PBMCs or T cells enriched from blood (not recorded which). The origin of the receptors is a woman aged 25-40 years with acute COVID-19.

This rearrangement joins TRBV6-5 to TRBJ1-3, with unresolved D. Trimming shortened V by 7 bases and J by 0 bases, and 13 bases separated the two germline ends. CDR3 size: 15 residues. CDR1 and CDR2 from the germline V gene are MNHEY and SVGAGI. The CDR3 region is CASNRDTSSGNTIYF. In DNA form, the CDR3 reads TGTGCCAGCAATCGGGATACGAGCTCTGGAAACACCATATATTTT.

The chain has TRBV19 and TRBJ2-4; TRBD1 matches 7 bases. The CDR3 spans 18 residues. Germline lookup yields CDR1 LNHDA and CDR2 SQIVND (reference sequence). Trimming at V came to 7 bases and at J to 0 bases, leaving 15 bases not matched to a gene. The CDR3 loop is CASTSGTERNLAKNIQYF. DNA for the CDR3: TGTGCCAGTACATCCGGGACAGAGAGAAACCTAGCCAAAAACATTCAGTACTTC.

The V gene is TRBV6-5, the J gene TRBJ2-2; weak D call: TRBD1 (5 bases). This CDR3 region has 14 residues. V shed 6 bases and J shed 4 bases, with 12 bases lying between them. Germline loops: CDR1 MNHEY, CDR2 SVGAGI. This chain's CDR3 is CASRGPSGTGELFF. DNA for the CDR3: TGTGCCAGCAGGGGGCCCTCGGGCACCGGGGAGCTGTTTTTT.

The genes are TRBV7-2 and TRBJ2-7, with D perhaps matching TRBD1 (6 bases). This CDR3 has 14 amino acids. V lost 3 bases and J lost 9, with 18 bases in between. Looked up from germline, CDR1 is SGHTA and CDR2 is FQGNSA. CDR3 bases: TGTGCCAGCAGCTTTCTACAGGGTTCCAGGGTGCAGTACTTC. Its translation is CASSFLQGSRVQYF.

The chain uses TRBV5-1 and TRBJ2-1; weak D call: TRBD1 (6 bases). The germline V and J ends were trimmed by 0 bases and 0 bases, with 10 bases remaining between them. This CDR3 is built from 16 residues. Germline values: CDR1 SGHRS, CDR2 YFSETQ. DNA for the CDR3: TGCGCCAGCAGCTTGGGGGACACGAGCTCCTACAATGAGCAGTTCTTC. It translates to CASSLGDTSSYNEQFF.

The rearrangement links TRBV12-3 or TRBV12-4 to TRBJ1-2; D gene unclear. This CDR3 has 10 amino acids. Trimming pared 6 bases from V and 4 bases from J, leaving 3 bases between. The CDR3: CASRLYGYTF. The CDR3 DNA is TGTGCCAGCAGACTCTATGGCTACACCTTC.

V is TRBV12-3 or TRBV12-4 and J is TRBJ1-1, with no clear D. The CDR3 is 13 residues long. V gave up 2 bases and J gave up 7 bases, with 11 bases separating them. The CDR3 DNA reads TGTGCCAGCAGTTTAAGGCAATCGGGTGAAGCTTTCTTT. Its translation is CASSLRQSGEAFF.

In this sample, this clone turned up once. This chain links TRBV2 with TRBJ1-3, with D possibly TRBD1 on 6 matching bases. The CDR3 runs to 16 residues. With 6 bases removed from V and 0 bases from J, the gap between germline ends came to 15 bases. In germline, CDR1 is SNHLY, CDR2 FYNNEI. CDR3 region: CASRDLQGNSGNTIYF. Here the CDR3 DNA reads TGTGCCAGCAGAGACCTCCAGGGGAACTCTGGAAACACCATATATTTT.